This T cell receptor (beta chain) came from a study of T cell responses to AZD1222 COVID-19 vaccine. Points from the study as a whole: Possibly, clonal diversity was underestimated; donors were largely white British and included more females.

V was cut by 6 bases and J by 3 bases, with 17 bases left in between. Looked up from germline, CDR1 is LNHDA and CDR2 is SQIVND (reference sequence). The CDR3 spans 15 residues. The repertoire was sequenced with immunoSEQ multiplex PCR; TCRdb's copy has only in-frame clones and lacks some. The data contain more than 95,000 clones, 88% of them singletons. As regards this clone: Its antigen is undetermined.

This TCR came from an adult in good health. Sequenced here: peripheral blood, sampled on day 0 of AZD1222 vaccination. The chain is built from TRBV19 and TRBJ1-2; D is uncertain. The CDR3 DNA is TGTGCCAGTAGGGAATCAGACACCGGCCACTATGGCTACACCTTC. It specifies CASRESDTGHYGYTF.